The clone carrying this T cell receptor beta chain has only a few counts. The antigen remains unidentified. Treatment described: approximately 10-day PBMC culture with coronavirus spike peptide pools or control peptides (ViraFEST assay). These CD4+ T cells came from an unexposed donor, sampled before the COVID-19 pandemic (2011-2018). The entry originates in a study of vaccination and CD4 T cells after COVID-19. As for the study in general: The study drew post-COVID samples a median approximately 100 days after diagnosis (range 35 to 161). Researchers treated cells with overlapping spike peptides taken from SARS-CoV-2, HCoV-NL63, HCoV-OC43 and HCoV-229E.

The V end lost 6 bases, the J end lost 5 bases, and 10 bases lay between the germline ends. The germline CDR1 and CDR2 sequences are SNHLY and FYNNEI. The CDR3 length is 12 residues. Sequenced with the Oncomine TCR Beta short-read assay was DNA taken from cultured CD4+ T cells. One entry per CDR3 protein, called by TCRdb with MiXCR from the PCR reads. In the table there are 2,000 to 3,000 distinct CDR3 sequences, roughly 36% of which are singletons. This chain uses TRBV2 with TRBJ1-2; tentatively, D is TRBD1 (5 bases). This receptor was taken from a human donor in good health. The sequencing sample was made of CD4+ T cells from blood, cultured in vitro. CDR3 loop: CASRGTGYGYTF. The CDR3 DNA reads as TGTGCCAGCAGAGGGACGGGTTATGGCTACACCTTC.